The rows below give T cell receptor beta chains drawn from one sample of a study of OX40 agonist ivuxolimab in advanced cancers. The method was immunoSEQ multiplex PCR; TCRdb's version includes in-frame clones alone and lacks a portion of them. The sample lists around 20,000 clones, just under 75% occurring once. Here the sequenced sample was CD4+ or CD8+ T cells sorted from blood, taken in a trial of the OX40 agonist ivuxolimab. These receptors were taken from an adult with an advanced solid tumor such as melanoma, head and neck, liver or kidney cancer. Each CDR3 is given with its conserved first and last residue. A D gene is named only where the DNA matches it firmly. Size is stated for part of the rows, as once, few or many counts, or as a class when the clone is expanded.

v_call	j_call	d_call	clone_size	cdr3_nt	cdr3_aa
TRBV28	TRBJ1-3	TRBD1	once	TGTGCCAGCAGTTTGGTAGGGACAGGTTACTCTGGAAACACCATATATTTT	CASSLVGTGYSGNTIYF
TRBV10-3	TRBJ1-3	-	-	TGTGCCATCAGTGAGTCCGCCCCGACGTCTGTGGGGCGCGGAAACACCATATATTTT	CAISESAPTSVGRGNTIYF
TRBV27	TRBJ1-4	-	-	TGTGCCAGCACCTCGCGTGGTCCCCGGGCTAATGAAAAACTGTTTTTT	CASTSRGPRANEKLFF
TRBV27	TRBJ1-2	-	-	TGTGCCAGCACCTTAAGGGGGGGGAGCCTTAGCTATGGCTACACCTTC	CASTLRGGSLSYGYTF
TRBV4-1	TRBJ1-4	TRBD1	-	TGCGCCAGCAGCCGAACTACAGGGGTTGACGAAAAACTGTTTTTT	CASSRTTGVDEKLFF
TRBV19	TRBJ2-7	TRBD1	few	TGTGCCAGTAGTATCTTCGGGACAGGGCGCTCCTACGAGCAGTACTTC	CASSIFGTGRSYEQYF
TRBV7-2	TRBJ1-1	TRBD1	-	TGTGCCAGCAGCCCGCAGGGGGGTCCAAACACTGAAGCTTTCTTT	CASSPQGGPNTEAFF
TRBV11-3	TRBJ1-1	-	-	TGTGCCAGCAGCGGATGGAACACTGAAGCTTTCTTT	CASSGWNTEAFF
TRBV27	TRBJ2-5	TRBD1	few	TGTGCCAGCAAGAGGGACAGGGGTTTGGGAGAGACCCAGTACTTC	CASKRDRGLGETQYF
TRBV11-3	TRBJ2-1	-	-	TGTGCCAGCAGCTTCACAGGGAGGCCTGGGAATGAGCAGTTCTTC	CASSFTGRPGNEQFF
TRBV11-3	TRBJ2-2	TRBD1	-	TGTGCCAGCAGCTTAGAACAGGGGGAGCGGGAGCTGTTTTTT	CASSLEQGERELFF
TRBV29-1	TRBJ1-1	-	once	TGCAGCGTTGAAGTGAGCACTGAAGCTTTCTTT	CSVEVSTEAFF
TRBV7-8	TRBJ1-2	-	-	TGTGCCAGCAGCTTAGTGGCGGGTGGCTACACCTTC	CASSLVAGGYTF
TRBV11-2	TRBJ1-1	TRBD1	-	TGTGCCAGCAGCTTAGGAGGGGGCGGCACTGAAGCTTTCTTT	CASSLGGGGTEAFF
TRBV27	TRBJ2-1	-	once	TGTGCCAGCTACTCGGATCTTGGCTCCTACAATGAGCAGTTCTTC	CASYSDLGSYNEQFF
TRBV28	TRBJ2-5	-	-	TGTGCCAGCAGTTATGAGGGGCGAGTCGAAGAGACCCAGTACTTC	CASSYEGRVEETQYF
TRBV7-9	TRBJ1-2	-	-	TGTGCCAGCAGCTTAGTTGCCGGGAACTATGGCTACACCTTC	CASSLVAGNYGYTF
TRBV6-5	TRBJ1-2	TRBD1	-	TGTGCCAGCAGCTTTAAGGCAGGGGGCGACTATGGCTACACCTTC	CASSFKAGGDYGYTF
TRBV19	TRBJ2-7	-	-	TGTGCCAGTAGTATGGGTCTGGGACAGCAGTACTTC	CASSMGLGQQYF
TRBV4-3	TRBJ2-3	TRBD2	medium-sized	TGCGCCAGCAGCCAAGGGACTAGTTTAGGAGATACGCAGTATTTT	CASSQGTSLGDTQYF
TRBV11-2	TRBJ2-7	TRBD2	-	TGTGCCAGCAGCCCGATAGCGGGAGGCCCCTACGAGCAGTACTTC	CASSPIAGGPYEQYF
TRBV6-1	TRBJ1-2	-	-	TGTGCCACTCAGGACGGTAACTATGGCTACACCTTC	CATQDGNYGYTF
TRBV27	TRBJ2-5	TRBD2	-	TGTGCCAGCAGGTGGACTAGCGGGAGGGTGGAGACCCAGTACTTC	CASRWTSGRVETQYF
TRBV7-7	TRBJ2-7	-	-	TGTGCCAGCAGTCCCCTGCCGGAGGGCGAGCAGTACTTC	CASSPLPEGEQYF
TRBV27	TRBJ1-1	-	-	TGTGCCAGCAGTTTATCGTATGGGGGGACTGAAGCTTTCTTT	CASSLSYGGTEAFF
TRBV30	TRBJ1-2	TRBD1	few	TGTGCCTGGAGTGACACAGGGGGCGCGGACGGCTACACCTTC	CAWSDTGGADGYTF
TRBV11-2	TRBJ2-1	-	-	TGTGCCAGCACCACCCACGGGGACATACAGGACAATGAGCAGTTCTTC	CASTTHGDIQDNEQFF
TRBV9	TRBJ2-1	TRBD2	-	TGTGCCAGCAGCGCTAGGACTAGCGGCCACAATGAGCAGTTCTTC	CASSARTSGHNEQFF
TRBV4-2	TRBJ2-5	TRBD1	few	TGTGCCAGCAGCTGGGACAGCCTCCAAGAGACCCAGTACTTC	CASSWDSLQETQYF
TRBV7-6	TRBJ1-2	-	-	TGTGCCAGCAGTCCGGACAGTAACTATGGCTACACCTTC	CASSPDSNYGYTF
TRBV28	TRBJ2-3	TRBD1	-	TGTGCCAGCAGTTTATCTGAGGGGGCGGGAGATACGCAGTATTTT	CASSLSEGAGDTQYF
TRBV18	TRBJ1-2	-	few	TGTGCCAGCTCACCCTCAGCTAACTATGGCTACACCTTC	CASSPSANYGYTF
TRBV7-9	TRBJ2-2	-	few	TGTGCCAGCAGCTTAGGTACCGGGGAGCTGTTTTTT	CASSLGTGELFF
TRBV29-1	TRBJ1-5	-	-	TGCAGCGCAGGGTTTAGCAATCAGCCCCAGCATTTT	CSAGFSNQPQHF
TRBV27	TRBJ2-1	-	-	TGTGCCACCGGGGTACGGGGAGTGTACTACAATGAGCAGTTCTTC	CATGVRGVYYNEQFF
TRBV6-5	TRBJ1-1	-	few	TGTGCCAGCAGTTACGCGGCGAACACTGAAGCTTTCTTT	CASSYAANTEAFF
TRBV28	TRBJ2-7	-	-	TGTGCCAGCAGTTTATATGACGCCACCTACGAGCAGTACTTC	CASSLYDATYEQYF
TRBV7-9	TRBJ2-3	TRBD2	-	TGTGCCAGCAGCCGGAGCTCGGGGGGACGCACAGATACGCAGTATTTT	CASSRSSGGRTDTQYF
TRBV27	TRBJ1-6	TRBD1	-	TGTGCCAGCAGCCTTGGGTCTACTAGGGGGCCTAATTCACCCCTCCACTTT	CASSLGSTRGPNSPLHF
TRBV28	TRBJ1-2	-	many	TGTGCCAGCACCCCTGGGGGGCTCTATGGCTACACCTTC	CASTPGGLYGYTF
TRBV27	TRBJ1-5	-	-	TGTGCCAGCAGTCTACAGGGAACGGGGCAGCCCCAGCATTTT	CASSLQGTGQPQHF
TRBV2	TRBJ1-2	-	-	TGTGCCAGCAGGAGGGGACTAGAAACCATCGGCTACACCTTC	CASRRGLETIGYTF
TRBV5-1	TRBJ2-2	-	once	TGCGCCAGCAGCTGGGCTGAGGTGAACACCGGGGAGCTGTTTTTT	CASSWAEVNTGELFF
TRBV10-2	TRBJ2-7	-	-	TGCGCCAGCACCGAAGGCTCCTACGAGCAGTACTTC	CASTEGSYEQYF
TRBV28	TRBJ1-1	TRBD1	-	TGTGCCAGCAGTATCACAGGGGCCACTGAAGCTTTCTTT	CASSITGATEAFF